This T cell receptor (beta chain) was retrieved from a study of shared clonotypes between healthy human individuals. Findings and caveats of the study: Naive subsets, compared against memory subsets, generally had larger estimated richness values.

Assay execution took place at the deep level. Some 30,000 T cell genomes, or approximately 190 ng DNA, went into the sorted-subset replicate PCRs. Some clones are missing from TCRdb's copy, which holds only in-frame ones; the method was immunoSEQ multiplex PCR. The table includes about 980,000 clones, roughly 72% detected once. Comment on this clone: Its antigen remains unidentified.

The receptor was derived from a man aged 18 to 29 in good health. Sequences were obtained from memory CD4+ T cells sorted from blood. Documented subset: CD45RA-negative fraction.

The CDR3 loop reads CASSEGGPLYGYTF. In nucleotides, the CDR3 is TGTGCCAGCAGTGAAGGAGGGCCCCTCTATGGCTACACCTTC. The rearrangement joins TRBV2 to TRBJ1-2; unclear D gene. The CDR3 is made up of 14 amino acids. Germline V CDR1 and CDR2: SNHLY, FYNNEI. The V end lost 1 base, the J end lost 4 bases, and 10 bases lay between the germline ends.